This T cell receptor (beta chain) was identified in a study of graft-versus-host responses after intestinal transplantation. Study overall: Anti-thymocyte globulin served as induction for all recipients, who then took tacrolimus and steroids for approximately three years.

The V end was cut by 4 bases, the J end by 3 bases, with 2 bases between. From germline, CDR1 is SGHNT and CDR2 YYREEE (reference sequence). The CDR3 totals 11 residues. Using immunoSEQ multiplex PCR, the repertoire was profiled, and TCRdb retains in-frame clones only, with some absent. The profile shows roughly 50,000 clones, roughly nine tenths of them singletons. The material sequenced was PBMCs, taken around 95 weeks after intestinal transplant. This receptor was obtained from a human patient who received an intestinal transplant, so some T cells may come from the graft donor. The rearrangement joins TRBV5-4 to TRBJ1-3; D gene uncertain. The CDR3 sequence: CASSGGNTIYF. DNA of the CDR3: TGTGCCAGCAGCGGTGGAAACACCATATATTTT.